This T cell receptor (beta chain) was identified in a study of T cell repertoires in cytomegalovirus infection. Study-level background: The public TCR beta signatures pointed to both CMV infection and matching HLA type. Study-wide results and limits: HLA-C-restricted CMV clonotypes gave the most frequent clonotype in two of eight donors.

V shed 6 bases and J shed 0 bases, with 8 bases lying between them. The CDR3 totals 13 residues. Germline CDR1 is MNHEY and CDR2 is SVGAGI. Comments on this clonotype: Antigen: not known.

TCRdb re-called the reads through MiXCR, storing one row per CDR3 protein. The sample includes approximately 600,000 distinct CDR3 sequences, around 40% of them seen just once. Here the sequenced sample was cultured PBMCs, taken from culture after CMV antigen stimulation. The chain carries TRBV6-5 and TRBJ1-2; D ambiguous. This TCR was sampled from a human donor in good health (CMV status not recorded). Some clones in this sample may be carry-over from other donors' samples. The CDR3 here is CASRTEANYGYTF. CDR3 bases: TGTGCCAGCAGGACTGAAGCTAACTATGGCTACACCTTC.